These 20 T cell receptor beta chains share one sample of origin, sequenced in a study of cytomegalovirus exposure and HLA in healthy donors. Primers for the PCR totalled 60 Vbeta and 13 Jbeta. Using immunoSEQ multiplex PCR, the repertoire was profiled, and TCRdb retains in-frame clones only, with some absent. The sample yields some 200,000 clones, about 75% seen once. The sample consisted of PBMCs. These receptors all stem from a man between 18 and 29 years old in good health and CMV-seronegative.

The genes are TRBV29-1 and TRBJ1-5; 9 bases map to TRBD1. V shed 4 bases, J shed 5 bases, and the junction held 6 bases outside the gene matches. This CDR3 comprises 14 residues. The germline gives CDR1 SQVTM, CDR2 ANQGSEA. The CDR3, as DNA: TGCAGCGTTGGAGCGACAGGGGGGGATCAGCCCCAGCATTTT. It specifies CSVGATGGDQPQHF. The full variable domain, rest sourced from reference TRBV29-1 and TRBJ1-5, is SAVISQKPSRDICQRGTSLTIQCQVDSQVTMMFWYRQQPGQSLTLIATANQGSEATYESGFVIDKFPISRPNLTFSTLTVSNMSPEDSSIYLCSVGATGGDQPQHFGDGTRLSIL.

The gene calls are TRBV5-4 and TRBJ2-4; 9 nucleotides match TRBD1. CDR1 is SGHNT and CDR2 is YYREEE in the germline V gene (reference sequence). V gave up 1 base and J gave up 2 bases; unmatched junction bases: 7. The CDR3 loop spans 17 amino acids. In DNA form, the CDR3 reads TGTGCCAGCAGCTTGACGGGACAGGGTGTATCCAAAAACATTCAGTACTTC. Encoded protein: CASSLTGQGVSKNIQYF.

The chain recombines TRBV11-1 with TRBJ2-3; 10 nucleotides match TRBD2. This CDR3 has 16 residues. Germline values: CDR1 SGHAT, CDR2 FQDESV (reference sequence). J lost 1 base, V lost 5 bases, and 6 bases had no gene match. Here the CDR3 reads CASSPSAGGRTDTQYF. The CDR3 coding sequence is TGTGCCAGCAGCCCTTCAGCGGGAGGGCGCACAGATACGCAGTATTTT. Full variable domain (rest looked up from reference TRBV11-1 and TRBJ2-3): EAEVAQSPRYKITEKSQAVAFWCDPISGHATLYWYRQILGQGPELLVQFQDESVVDDSQLPKDRFSAERLKGVDSTLKIQPAELGDSAMYLCASSPSAGGRTDTQYFGPGTRLTVL.

This clone was recorded a few times. This chain links TRBV30 with TRBJ1-2, with 9 nucleotides matching TRBD1. V lost 5 bases, J lost 4 bases, and 11 bases stayed unmatched. The CDR3 is 15 residues long. Looked up from germline, CDR1 is GTSNPN and CDR2 is SVGIG (reference sequence). CDR3 in amino acids: CAWGGTGSFSYGYTF. CDR3 DNA: TGTGCCTGGGGTGGGACAGGGAGTTTCTCCTATGGCTACACCTTC.

V and J are TRBV27 and TRBJ1-5, with D hard to call. CDR1 MNHEY and CDR2 SMNVEV come from the germline V gene (reference sequence). Trimming took 2 bases from V and 2 from J, leaving 7 bases between them. This CDR3 contains 14 residues. DNA for the CDR3: TGTGCCAGCAGTTTACGAGGAGGCAATCAGCCCCAGCATTTT. It codes for CASSLRGGNQPQHF.

The rearrangement uses TRBV21-1 and TRBJ1-5; TRBD1 reflects the table's D call only, with no check against the DNA. TRBV21-1 represents a pseudogene. There are 19 residues in the CDR3. The CDR3 DNA reads TGTGCCAGCAGCAAAGATCGGGACAGGGAATTTTATAGCAATCAGCCCCAGCATTTT. Its translation is CASSKDRDREFYSNQPQHF.

Remarks on this clone: At one boundary the junction diverges from the germline segment, which might be a read error. This CDR3 reads CASSLVQTTEELFF. The CDR3 DNA sequence: TGTGCCAGCAGCTTAGTCCAGACAACCGAGGAGCTGTTTTTT. This rearrangement joins TRBV7-2 to TRBJ2-2; no clear D gene. The CDR3 consists of 14 residues. The V gene's germline CDR1 is SGHTA and CDR2 FQGNSA.

This chain links TRBV6-1 with TRBJ1-6, with 7 bases matching TRBD1. This CDR3 comprises 14 residues. V lost 4 bases to trimming and J lost 7 bases; unmatched junction nucleotides: 4. CDR1 and CDR2 from the germline V gene are MNHNS and SASEGT. The DNA of the CDR3 is TGTGCCAGCAGTGCGGGGACAGAGAATTCACCCCTCCACTTT. Its translation: CASSAGTENSPLHF.

CDR3 in amino acids: CASSHSSRGRGYNEQFF. The CDR3 bases are TGTGCCAGCAGTCATTCGAGCAGGGGAAGGGGGTACAATGAGCAGTTCTTC. J is TRBJ2-1 and V is TRBV5-4, with D perhaps matching TRBD1 (6 bases). The CDR3 spans 17 residues. Germline CDR1 is SGHNT and CDR2 is YYREEE (reference sequence). Trimming shortened V by 5 bases and J by 4 bases, and 22 bases separated the two germline ends.

The chain has TRBV14 and TRBJ2-7; a possible D gene is TRBD1 (6 bases). Germline V CDR1 and CDR2: SGHDN, FVKESK. The CDR3 is 14 amino acids. V gave up 1 base and J gave up 4 bases, with 11 bases separating them. The CDR3 bases are TGTGCCAGCAGCCAAGCCAGGGGTTGGTACGAGCAGTACTTC. It encodes CASSQARGWYEQYF.

The chain recombines TRBV11-3 with TRBJ2-1; TRBD1 matches 10 bases. Germline CDR1 SGHNT, CDR2 YENEEA. The trim removed 1 base at V and 7 bases at J, leaving 4 bases unmatched. This CDR3 is 15 amino acids long. The CDR3 nucleotides are TGTGCCAGCAGCTTAGGGGGGACAGGGGAGAATGAGCAGTTCTTC. Translation: CASSLGGTGENEQFF.

The CDR3 sequence is CASSMQDSRWVLFF. CDR3 nucleotide sequence: TGTGCCAGTAGTATGCAGGACAGTCGGTGGGTACTGTTTTTT. V is TRBV19 and J is TRBJ1-4, with D maybe TRBD1 (6 bases). CDR3 length: 14 amino acids. Germline V gives CDR1 LNHDA, CDR2 SQIVND (reference sequence). V gave up 3 bases and J gave up 13 bases, with 18 bases separating them. Full variable domain (remainder filled in from reference TRBV19 and TRBJ1-4): DGGITQSPKYLFRKEGQNVTLSCEQNLNHDAMYWYRQDPGQGLRLIYYSQIVNDFQKGDIAEGYSVSREKKESFPLTVTSAQKNPTAFYLCASSMQDSRWVLFFGSGTQLSVL.

The chain is built from TRBV5-5 and TRBJ2-2; 8 bases agree with TRBD1. Germline V gene sequence: CDR1 SGHKS, CDR2 YYEKEE (reference sequence). CDR3 size: 16 residues. Trimming took 2 bases from V and 0 from J; bases not matched to a gene: 3. In nucleotides, the CDR3 is TGTGCCAGCAGCTTAGGGACAGGAGCGAACACCGGGGAGCTGTTTTTT. Its translation is CASSLGTGANTGELFF.

The chain links TRBV4-3 to TRBJ2-5; 8 nucleotides line up with TRBD1. The better agreement between TRBJ2-7 and the DNA end casts doubt on the J call. The length of the CDR3 is 15 residues. Per germline, CDR1 LGHNA and CDR2 YSLEER. The CDR3 loop is CASSQDHGQGYEQYF. In DNA form, the CDR3 reads TGCGCCAGCAGCCAAGATCATGGACAGGGCTACGAGCAGTACTTC.

V and J are TRBV18 and TRBJ1-3, with no clear D. Germline assignment: CDR1 KGHSH and CDR2 LQKENI. The CDR3 is made up of 15 amino acids. Trimming took 5 bases from V and 1 from J, leaving 12 bases between them. The CDR3 nucleotides read TGTGCCAGCTCAGATACGACGGGTTCTGGAAACACCATATATTTT. Translated, it gives CASSDTTGSGNTIYF.

This clone was found a few times. This rearrangement joins TRBV6-1 to TRBJ2-1; D unresolved. The CDR3 runs to 15 residues. Trimming left V 4 bases short and J 0 bases short, with 10 bases between. CDR1 MNHNS and CDR2 SASEGT come from the germline V gene. CDR3 sequence (DNA): TGTGCCAGCAGTGCGGCGGATAGCTCCTACAATGAGCAGTTCTTC. Amino acid sequence: CASSAADSSYNEQFF.

This clone was found a few times. The chain joins TRBV7-9 to TRBJ2-1; TRBD2 aligns across 10 bases. Germline CDR1 is SEHNR and CDR2 is FQNEAQ (reference sequence). There are 17 residues in the CDR3. The V segment lost 1 base and the J segment 0 bases; nucleotides outside the gene matches: 3. DNA of the CDR3: TGTGCCAGCAGCTTAGTCCTAGCGGGGGTCTCCTACAATGAGCAGTTCTTC. It specifies CASSLVLAGVSYNEQFF.

The chain has TRBV19 and TRBJ2-5, with 13 positions matching TRBD2. The CDR3 is made up of 15 amino acids. V lost 6 bases and J lost 5; bases outside the gene matches: 6. Germline CDR1 and CDR2: LNHDA and SQIVND (reference sequence). CDR3 loop: CASRYGTSGTETQYF. Written as DNA, the CDR3 is TGTGCCAGTAGATATGGGACTAGCGGGACTGAGACCCAGTACTTC.

The chain has TRBV30 and TRBJ2-7; weak D call: TRBD1 (5 bases). Trimming cost V 0 bases and J 6 bases, with 9 bases left between them. There are 12 residues in the CDR3. Germline CDR1 is GTSNPN and CDR2 is SVGIG (reference sequence). As DNA, the CDR3 is TGTGCCTGGAGTGTAACCAGGGCCGAGCAGTACTTC. It codes for CAWSVTRAEQYF. The complete variable domain, with remaining parts taken from reference TRBV30 and TRBJ2-7, reads SQTIHQWPATLVQPVGSPLSLECTVEGTSNPNLYWYRQAAGRGLQLLFYSVGIGQISSEVPQNLSASRPQDRQFILSSKKLLLSDSGFYLCAWSVTRAEQYFGPGTRLTVT.

The V gene is TRBV5-1, the J gene TRBJ1-2, with D perhaps TRBD1 (6 bases). Germline CDR1 and CDR2: SGHRS and YFSETQ. CDR3 length equals 17 residues. Trimming pared 4 bases from V and 4 bases from J, leaving 23 bases between. CDR3 protein: CASSPGGTQSWVYGYTF. For the CDR3, the DNA is TGCGCCAGCAGCCCGGGTGGGACACAATCGTGGGTCTATGGCTACACCTTC.